This entry lists 19 T cell receptor beta chains sequenced from one sample in a study of ipilimumab plus nivolumab after autologous stem cell transplantation. The repertoire was sequenced with immunoSEQ multiplex PCR; TCRdb's copy has only in-frame clones and lacks some. Of about 47,000 clones in the sample, nearly 90% were seen once. The sample in question was PBMCs, obtained in a trial of ipilimumab plus nivolumab as post-transplant consolidation. These receptor sequences come from a male donor with multiple myeloma.

V usage is TRBV28 and J usage is TRBJ1-1, with a weak D call TRBD1 (5 bases). In germline, CDR1 is MDHEN, CDR2 SYDVKM. Between the trimmed V and J ends, which lost 10 bases and 0 bases, there was a span of 12 bases. The CDR3 consists of 13 residues. The DNA of the CDR3 is TGTGCCATCCTGGGGCAAATGAACACTGAAGCTTTCTTT. This codes for CAILGQMNTEAFF. Together with reference TRBV28 and TRBJ1-1, the CDR3 gives the full variable domain: DVKVTQSSRYLVKRTGEKVFLECVQDMDHENMFWYRQDPGLGLRLIYFSYDVKMKEKGDIPEGYSVSREKKERFSLILESASTNQTSMYLCAILGQMNTEAFFGQGTRLTVV.

In its sample, this clone was seen once. The CDR3 loop reads CASRGGLANTEAFF. CDR3 bases: TGTGCCAGCAGGGGAGGGTTAGCGAACACTGAAGCTTTCTTT. The chain has TRBV27 and TRBJ1-1; D not resolved. Germline V gene lookup returns CDR1 MNHEY and CDR2 SMNVEV (reference sequence). Trimming took 6 bases from V and 1 from J, leaving 12 bases between them. CDR3 length: 14 residues.

The rearrangement joins TRBV6-5 to TRBJ2-7, with 10 bases matching TRBD1. Germline CDR1 reads MNHEY; CDR2 reads SVGAGI. This CDR3 spans 16 amino acids. V lost 4 bases and J lost 2; bases outside the gene matches: 8. CDR3 DNA: TGTGCCAGCAGTTCCACGGGGACAGGGGATACCTACGAGCAGTACTTC. As protein: CASSSTGTGDTYEQYF.

This clone was recorded once. The V and J genes are TRBV6-6 and TRBJ2-7; D possibly corresponds to TRBD1 (6 bases). CDR1 is MNHNY, CDR2 SVGAGI, per germline (reference sequence). The CDR3 extends over 14 amino acids. V was pared by 5 bases and J by 0 bases, with 11 bases between. CDR3: CASSMDRYSYEQYF. The CDR3 DNA follows: TGTGCCAGCAGTATGGACAGATACTCCTACGAGCAGTACTTC.

The chain is built from TRBV5-4 and TRBJ1-2; TRBD1 matches at 12 bases. Germline V gene sequence: CDR1 SGHNT, CDR2 YYREEE (reference sequence). Losses at the gene ends were 4 bases for V and 1 base for J; bases not matched to a gene: 5. This CDR3 region has 16 residues. The CDR3 protein is CASSPGQGAGNYGYTF. CDR3 sequence (DNA): TGTGCCAGCAGCCCGGGACAGGGGGCGGGTAACTATGGCTACACCTTC.

V gene TRBV27 combines with J gene TRBJ1-2; perhaps TRBD1 as D (5 bases). The CDR3 sequence is 15 residues long. Trimming removed 4 bases from V and 2 bases from J, with 14 bases in between. Germline values: CDR1 MNHEY, CDR2 SMNVEV (reference sequence). The CDR3 protein is CASSSLGVRNYGYTF. The DNA for the CDR3 is TGTGCCAGCAGTTCATTGGGGGTGCGGAACTATGGCTACACCTTC.

The chain carries TRBV7-6 and TRBJ2-2; 9 nucleotides align to TRBD2. V was pared by 10 bases and J by 0 bases, with 18 bases of the junction left unmatched. CDR1 and CDR2 from the germline V gene are SGHVS and FNYEAQ. The CDR3 length is 19 residues. The CDR3 bases are TGTGCCATCAAGGCCCCAAAATTAGCGGGGGCCTCGAACACCGGGGAGCTGTTTTTT. Translating gives CAIKAPKLAGASNTGELFF.

The rearrangement uses TRBV4-3 and TRBJ1-5; D perhaps matches TRBD1 (5 bases). The CDR3 loop spans 13 amino acids. V was clipped by 4 bases and J by 5 bases, with 9 bases between them. The V gene's germline CDR1 is LGHNA and CDR2 YSLEER. The CDR3 loop reads CASSRGSDQPQHF. CDR3 bases: TGCGCCAGCAGCCGGGGGAGCGATCAGCCCCAGCATTTT.

The V gene is TRBV5-1, the J gene TRBJ1-3; TRBD1 is a possible D gene (6 bases). The V end was cut by 4 bases, the J end by 2 bases, with 13 bases between. Germline CDR1 reads SGHRS; CDR2 reads YFSETQ. The CDR3 length is 15 residues. The CDR3 DNA follows: TGCGCCAGCAGCGCACAACCAGGGGCTGGAAACACCATATATTTT. It yields the protein CASSAQPGAGNTIYF.

V usage is TRBV10-3 and J usage is TRBJ2-2; D uncertain. The CDR3 covers 15 residues. Germline V gene data show CDR1 as ENHRY and CDR2 as SYGVKD. Trimming left V 4 bases short and J 0 bases short, with 9 bases between. The chain's CDR3 is CAISGAPANTGELFF. The CDR3 region has the DNA TGTGCCATCAGTGGAGCACCCGCGAACACCGGGGAGCTGTTTTTT.

As regards this clone: The CDR3 ends on some other residue instead of the conserved phenylalanine or tryptophan, so this is likely a read error. The chain is built from TRBV11-2 and TRBJ1-2; 11 bases are shared with TRBD1. With 2 bases clipped from V and 7 bases from J, the junction kept 9 bases outside the gene matches. The CDR3 spans 16 residues. Germline V gene sequence: CDR1 SGHAT, CDR2 FQNNGV. In DNA form, the CDR3 reads TGTGCCAGCAGCTTATTGCCGGGACAGGGGGAGAGTGGCTACACCCTC. This sequence encodes CASSLLPGQGESGYTL.

CDR3 sequence: CASSWTGYIEAFF. The CDR3 DNA is TGTGCCAGCAGCTGGACAGGGTATATTGAAGCTTTCTTT. This sequence joins TRBV5-6 and TRBJ1-1; 8 bases are shared with TRBD1. V was clipped by 3 bases and J by 7 bases; unmatched bases: 5. Looked up from germline, CDR1 is SGHDT and CDR2 is YYEEEE. The CDR3 spans 13 residues.

This clone has just one count. J is TRBJ1-3 and V is TRBV19; a weak D match, TRBD1 (5 bases). Germline-derived CDR1 and CDR2 are LNHDA and SQIVND (reference sequence). The CDR3 runs to 17 residues. The V end was cut by 5 bases, the J end by 0 bases, with 17 bases between. CDR3 amino acids: CASSFPGTLGSGNTIYF. The CDR3 DNA is TGTGCCAGTAGTTTCCCCGGGACTTTGGGCTCTGGAAACACCATATATTTT.

This chain uses TRBV27 with TRBJ2-6; 9 nucleotides agree with TRBD1. The germline V gene encodes CDR1 MNHEY and CDR2 SMNVEV (reference sequence). This CDR3 is built from 18 residues. After removal of 5 bases from V and 0 bases from J, the junction contained 8 bases not matched to a gene. CDR3 sequence reads: CASSRPGTGTSGANVLTF. The CDR3 DNA reads TGTGCCAGCAGTCGACCTGGGACAGGGACCTCTGGGGCCAACGTCCTGACTTTC.

The chain links TRBV7-8 to TRBJ1-1, with D unclear. Germline V gives CDR1 SGHVS, CDR2 FQNEAQ. This CDR3 has 12 amino acids. V was trimmed by 5 bases and J by 11 bases, leaving 15 bases between them. The CDR3 nucleotides read TGTGCCAGCAGCGGCGCGACACAAGAGGCTTTCTTT. Its translation: CASSGATQEAFF.

This clone was counted a single time. The chain uses TRBV5-1 and TRBJ1-2; D gene uncertain. From germline, CDR1 is SGHRS and CDR2 YFSETQ. There are 12 residues in the CDR3. Trimming removed 0 bases at V and 7 bases at J, with 7 bases between. The CDR3 loop is CASSLEAVGYTF. The CDR3 region has the DNA TGCGCCAGCAGCTTGGAGGCAGTTGGCTACACCTTC.

This clone was counted a few times. The chain employs TRBV30 and TRBJ1-5; D remains ambiguous. CDR1 GTSNPN and CDR2 SVGIG come from the germline V gene (reference sequence). The CDR3 is 13 residues long. Between the trimmed V and J ends, which lost 2 bases and 1 base, there was a span of 6 bases. CDR3 coding DNA: TGTGCCTGGAGTCTTAGGAGCAATCAGCCCCAGCATTTT. This translates into CAWSLRSNQPQHF.

The chain carries TRBV5-6 and TRBJ2-5, with 7 bases lining up with TRBD2. V dropped 1 base and J dropped 0; count of bases not matched to a gene: 9. CDR1 and CDR2 (germline): SGHDT, YYEEEE. This CDR3 is built from 17 residues. Here the CDR3 reads CASSLKTGGGNQETQYF. The DNA for the CDR3 is TGTGCCAGCAGCTTGAAAACTGGCGGGGGAAACCAAGAGACCCAGTACTTC. Looking up the rest from reference TRBV5-6 and TRBJ2-5 gives the full variable domain: DAGVTQSPTHLIKTRGQQVTLRCSPKSGHDTVSWYQQALGQGPQFIFQYYEEEERQRGNFPDRFSGHQFPNYSSELNVNALLLGDSALYLCASSLKTGGGNQETQYFGPGTRLLVL.

This chain connects TRBV11-2 to TRBJ2-7; TRBD2 aligns across 9 bases. V shed 4 bases, J shed 3 bases, and the junction held 7 bases outside the gene matches. Per the germline V gene, CDR1 is SGHAT and CDR2 is FQNNGV. The length of the CDR3 is 15 residues. The CDR3 DNA sequence: TGTGCCAGCAGCTCCTCTAGCGGGGCAGACTACGAGCAGTACTTC. Translated: CASSSSSGADYEQYF.